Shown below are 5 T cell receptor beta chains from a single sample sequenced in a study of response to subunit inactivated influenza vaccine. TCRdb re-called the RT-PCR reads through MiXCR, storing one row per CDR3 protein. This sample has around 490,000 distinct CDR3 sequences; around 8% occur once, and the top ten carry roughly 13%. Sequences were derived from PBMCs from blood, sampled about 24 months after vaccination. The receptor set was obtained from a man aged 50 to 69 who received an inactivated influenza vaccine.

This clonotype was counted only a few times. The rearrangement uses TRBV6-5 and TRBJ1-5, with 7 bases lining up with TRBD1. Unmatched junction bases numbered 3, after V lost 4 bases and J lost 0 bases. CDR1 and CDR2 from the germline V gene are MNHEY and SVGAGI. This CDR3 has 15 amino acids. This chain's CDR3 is CASSSRGVSNQPQHF. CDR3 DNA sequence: TGTGCCAGCAGTTCCAGGGGGGTTAGCAATCAGCCCCAGCATTTT.

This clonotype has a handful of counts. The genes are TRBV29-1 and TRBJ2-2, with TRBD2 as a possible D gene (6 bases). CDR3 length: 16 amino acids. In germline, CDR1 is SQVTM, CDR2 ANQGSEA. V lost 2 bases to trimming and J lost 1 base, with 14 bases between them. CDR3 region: CSVESKTRGNTGELFF. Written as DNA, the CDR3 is TGCAGCGTTGAATCGAAGACTAGGGGGAACACCGGGGAGCTGTTTTTT.

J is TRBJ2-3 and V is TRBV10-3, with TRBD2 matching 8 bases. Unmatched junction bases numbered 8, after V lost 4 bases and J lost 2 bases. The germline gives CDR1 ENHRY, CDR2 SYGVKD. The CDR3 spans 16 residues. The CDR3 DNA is TGTGCCATCAGTGCATCAGCGGGAGTCCTCACAGATACGCAGTATTTT. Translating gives CAISASAGVLTDTQYF.

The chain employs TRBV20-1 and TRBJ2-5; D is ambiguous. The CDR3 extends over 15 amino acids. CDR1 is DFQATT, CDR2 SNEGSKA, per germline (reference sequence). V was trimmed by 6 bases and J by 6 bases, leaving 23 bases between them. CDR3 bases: TGCAGTGCCGAGCCATCCTCCAGGATAGAACAGACCCAGTACTTC. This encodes CSAEPSSRIEQTQYF.

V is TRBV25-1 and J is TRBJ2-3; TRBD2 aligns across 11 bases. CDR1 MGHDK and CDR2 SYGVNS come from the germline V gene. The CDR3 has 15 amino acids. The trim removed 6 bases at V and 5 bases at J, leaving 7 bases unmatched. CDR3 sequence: CASSLAGGSGDTQYF. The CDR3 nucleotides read TGTGCCAGCAGCTTAGCGGGGGGGTCAGGAGATACGCAGTATTTT.